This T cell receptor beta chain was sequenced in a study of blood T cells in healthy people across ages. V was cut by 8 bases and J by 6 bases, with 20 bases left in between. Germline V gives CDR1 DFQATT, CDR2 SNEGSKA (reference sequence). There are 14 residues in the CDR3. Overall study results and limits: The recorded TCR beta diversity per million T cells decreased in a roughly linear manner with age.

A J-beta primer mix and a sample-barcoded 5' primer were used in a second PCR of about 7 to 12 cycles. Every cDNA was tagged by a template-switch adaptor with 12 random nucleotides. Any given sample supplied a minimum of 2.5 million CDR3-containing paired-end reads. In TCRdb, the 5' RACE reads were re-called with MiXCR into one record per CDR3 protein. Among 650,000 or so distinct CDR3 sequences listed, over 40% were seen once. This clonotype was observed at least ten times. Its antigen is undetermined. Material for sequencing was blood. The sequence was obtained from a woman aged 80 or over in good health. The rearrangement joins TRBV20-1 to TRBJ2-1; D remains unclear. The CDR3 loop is CSRAPNSDRNEQFF. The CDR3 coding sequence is TGCAGTCGCGCCCCGAACTCCGACCGCAATGAGCAGTTCTTC.